One T cell receptor (beta chain) is described in this entry. Its antigen is unidentified. The data were taken from a study of shared clonotypes between healthy human individuals. Profiled with immunoSEQ multiplex PCR; TCRdb holds only in-frame clones, not every one. The sample includes approximately 460,000 clones, approximately 80% seen only once; the top ten take approximately 12%. CDR1 and CDR2 (germline): DFQATT, SNEGSKA (reference sequence). There are 11 residues in the CDR3. V lost 3 bases to trimming and J lost 11 bases; unmatched junction nucleotides: 2. General observations from the study: The low donor count limited represented genetic and exposure-history diversity.

This receptor was taken from a woman aged 35 to 49 in good health. Some clones in this sample may be carry-over from other donors' samples. The material sequenced was PBMCs. The J gene is TRBJ2-5, the V gene TRBV20-1, with TRBD1 matching 11 bases. Here the CDR3 DNA reads TGCAGTGCTAGGGGACAGGGGGAGCAGTACTTC. Translation: CSARGQGEQYF.